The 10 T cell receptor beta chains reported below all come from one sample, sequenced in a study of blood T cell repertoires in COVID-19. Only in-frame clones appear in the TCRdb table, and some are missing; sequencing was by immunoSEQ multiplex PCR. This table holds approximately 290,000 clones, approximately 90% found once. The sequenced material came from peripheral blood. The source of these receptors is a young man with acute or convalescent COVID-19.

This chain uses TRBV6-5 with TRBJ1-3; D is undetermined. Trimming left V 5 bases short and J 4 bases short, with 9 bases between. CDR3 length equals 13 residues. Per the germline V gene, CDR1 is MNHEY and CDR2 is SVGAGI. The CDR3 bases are TGTGCCAGCAGTACCCTGGGCGGAAACACCATATATTTT. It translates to CASSTLGGNTIYF.

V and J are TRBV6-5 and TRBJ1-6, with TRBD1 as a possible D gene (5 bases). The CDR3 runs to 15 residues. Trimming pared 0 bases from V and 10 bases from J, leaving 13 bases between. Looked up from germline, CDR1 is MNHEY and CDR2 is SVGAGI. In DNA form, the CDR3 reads TGTGCCAGCAGTTACTCGGGGGGGGGAAGGTCACCCCTCCACTTT. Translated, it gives CASSYSGGGRSPLHF.

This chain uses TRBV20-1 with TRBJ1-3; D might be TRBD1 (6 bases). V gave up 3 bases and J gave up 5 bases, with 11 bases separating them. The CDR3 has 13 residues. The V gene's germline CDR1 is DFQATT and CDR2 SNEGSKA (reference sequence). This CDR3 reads CSASQGQRNTIYF. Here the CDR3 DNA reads TGCAGTGCTAGTCAGGGGCAAAGAAACACCATATATTTT.

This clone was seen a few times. The CDR3 nucleotides are TGTGCCAGTAGTATAGAATTCCCGCGTAGCAATCAGCCCCAGCATTTT. Encoded protein: CASSIEFPRSNQPQHF. The chain joins TRBV19 to TRBJ1-5; no definite D call. The CDR3 has 16 residues. Germline CDR1 and CDR2: LNHDA and SQIVND (reference sequence). Trimming cost V 0 bases and J 0 bases, with 9 bases left between them.

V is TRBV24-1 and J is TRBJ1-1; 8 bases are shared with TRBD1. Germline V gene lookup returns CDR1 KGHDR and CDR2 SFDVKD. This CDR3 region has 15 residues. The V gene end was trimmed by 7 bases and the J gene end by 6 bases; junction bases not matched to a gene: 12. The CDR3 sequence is CATRTSRTGLAEAFF. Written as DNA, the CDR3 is TGTGCCACCAGAACCAGCCGGACAGGGCTGGCTGAAGCTTTCTTT.

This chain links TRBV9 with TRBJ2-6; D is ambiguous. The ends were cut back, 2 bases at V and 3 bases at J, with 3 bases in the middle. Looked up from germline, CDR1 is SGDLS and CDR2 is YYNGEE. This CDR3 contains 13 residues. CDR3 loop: CASSVYGANVLTF. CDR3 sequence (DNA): TGTGCCAGCAGCGTGTATGGGGCCAACGTCCTGACTTTC.

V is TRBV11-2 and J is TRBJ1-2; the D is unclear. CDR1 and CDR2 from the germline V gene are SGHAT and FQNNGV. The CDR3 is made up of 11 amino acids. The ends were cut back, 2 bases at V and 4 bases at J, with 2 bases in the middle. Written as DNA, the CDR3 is TGTGCCAGCAGCTTACGCTATGGCTACACCTTC. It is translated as CASSLRYGYTF.

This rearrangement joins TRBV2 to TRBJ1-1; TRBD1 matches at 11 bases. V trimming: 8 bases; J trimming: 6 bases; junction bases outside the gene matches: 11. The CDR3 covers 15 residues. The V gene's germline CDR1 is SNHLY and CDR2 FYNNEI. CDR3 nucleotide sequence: TGTGCCAGCCTGGACAGGGGGCGCGGGGTGGCTGAAGCTTTCTTT. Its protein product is CASLDRGRGVAEAFF.

CDR3: CASGSREGEKLFF. The CDR3 DNA is TGTGCTAGTGGTTCCCGGGAGGGTGAAAAACTGTTTTTT. The V gene is TRBV12-5, the J gene TRBJ1-4, with unresolved D. CDR1 and CDR2 from the germline V gene are LGHNT and FRNRAP. The CDR3 has 13 amino acids. The V gene lost 4 bases and the J gene lost 7 bases, with 10 bases spanning the gap.

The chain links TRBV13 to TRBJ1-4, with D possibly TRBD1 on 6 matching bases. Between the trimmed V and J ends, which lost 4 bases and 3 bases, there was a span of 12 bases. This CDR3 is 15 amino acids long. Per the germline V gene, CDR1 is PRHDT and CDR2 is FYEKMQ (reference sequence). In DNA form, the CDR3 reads TGTGCCAGCAGCTCTTCGGGGGGCGCTAATGAAAAACTGTTTTTT. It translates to CASSSSGGANEKLFF.